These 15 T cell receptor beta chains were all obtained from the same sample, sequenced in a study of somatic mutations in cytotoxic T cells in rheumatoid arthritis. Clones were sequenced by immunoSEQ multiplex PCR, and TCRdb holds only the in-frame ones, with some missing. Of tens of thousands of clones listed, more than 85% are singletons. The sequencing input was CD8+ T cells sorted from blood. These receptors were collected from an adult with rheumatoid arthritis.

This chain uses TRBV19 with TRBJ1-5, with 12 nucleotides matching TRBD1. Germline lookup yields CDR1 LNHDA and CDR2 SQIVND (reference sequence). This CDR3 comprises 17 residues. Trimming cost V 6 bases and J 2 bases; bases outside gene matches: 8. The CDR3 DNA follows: TGTGCCAGTAGACCCGGGACAGGGGGCGTGGGCAATCAGCCCCAGCATTTT. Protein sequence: CASRPGTGGVGNQPQHF.

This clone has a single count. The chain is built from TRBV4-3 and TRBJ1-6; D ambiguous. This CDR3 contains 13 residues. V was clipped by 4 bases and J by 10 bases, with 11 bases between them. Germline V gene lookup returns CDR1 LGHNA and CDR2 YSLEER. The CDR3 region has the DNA TGCGCCAGCAGCCTAGCACAAGGGTCACCCCTCCACTTT. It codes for CASSLAQGSPLHF.

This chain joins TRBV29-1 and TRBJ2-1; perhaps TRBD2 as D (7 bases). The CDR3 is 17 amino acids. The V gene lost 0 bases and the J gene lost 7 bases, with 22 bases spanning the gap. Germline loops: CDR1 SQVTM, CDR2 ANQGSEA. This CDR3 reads CSVEDQVERGTKNEQFF. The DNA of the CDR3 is TGCAGCGTTGAAGATCAGGTGGAAAGGGGGACTAAGAATGAGCAGTTCTTC.

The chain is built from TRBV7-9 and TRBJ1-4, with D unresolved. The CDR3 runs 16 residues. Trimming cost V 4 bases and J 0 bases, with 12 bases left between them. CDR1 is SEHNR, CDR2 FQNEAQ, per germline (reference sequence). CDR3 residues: CASSWPAGATNEKLFF. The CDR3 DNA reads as TGTGCCAGCAGCTGGCCGGCCGGTGCAACTAATGAAAAACTGTTTTTT.

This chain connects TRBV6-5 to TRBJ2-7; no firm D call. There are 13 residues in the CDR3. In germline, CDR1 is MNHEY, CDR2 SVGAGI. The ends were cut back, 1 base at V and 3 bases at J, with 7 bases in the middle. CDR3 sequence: CASSYFPGYEQYF. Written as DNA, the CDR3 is TGTGCCAGCAGTTACTTCCCGGGCTACGAGCAGTACTTC.

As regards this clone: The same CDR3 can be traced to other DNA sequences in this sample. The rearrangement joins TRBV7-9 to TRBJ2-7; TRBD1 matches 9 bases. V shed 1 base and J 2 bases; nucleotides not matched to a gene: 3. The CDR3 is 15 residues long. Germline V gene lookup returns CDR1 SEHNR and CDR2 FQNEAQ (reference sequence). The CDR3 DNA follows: TGTGCCAGCAGCTTAGGGGGACAGGGAGCCTACGAGCAGTACTTC. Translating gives CASSLGGQGAYEQYF.

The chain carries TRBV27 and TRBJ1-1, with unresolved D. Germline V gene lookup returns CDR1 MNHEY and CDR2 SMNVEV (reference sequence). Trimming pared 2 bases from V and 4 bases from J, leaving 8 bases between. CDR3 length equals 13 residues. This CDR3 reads CASSLNKPTEAFF. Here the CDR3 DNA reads TGTGCCAGCAGTTTAAACAAACCCACTGAAGCTTTCTTT.

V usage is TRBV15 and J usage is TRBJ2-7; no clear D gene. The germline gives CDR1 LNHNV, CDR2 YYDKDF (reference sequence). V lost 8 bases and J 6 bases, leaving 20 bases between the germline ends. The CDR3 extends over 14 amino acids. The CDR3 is CATSRTAGGSEQYF. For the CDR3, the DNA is TGTGCCACCTCTCGGACCGCCGGTGGTAGCGAGCAGTACTTC.

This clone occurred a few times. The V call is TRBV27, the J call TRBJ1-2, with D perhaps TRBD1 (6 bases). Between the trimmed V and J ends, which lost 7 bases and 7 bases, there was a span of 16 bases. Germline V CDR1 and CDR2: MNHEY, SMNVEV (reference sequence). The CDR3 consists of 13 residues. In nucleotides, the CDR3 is TGTGCCAGCAAAGCCGCGGGGGCGGGTGGCTACACCTTC. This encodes CASKAAGAGGYTF.

This CDR3 is CATSVGTEGYEQYF. The CDR3 bases are TGTGCCACCAGCGTCGGGACCGAAGGCTACGAGCAGTACTTC. V and J are TRBV15 and TRBJ2-7, with D possibly called TRBD1 or TRBD2 (5 bases each). V lost 5 bases and J 3 bases, leaving 14 bases between the germline ends. CDR1 is LNHNV and CDR2 is YYDKDF in the germline V gene (reference sequence). The CDR3 is 14 residues long.

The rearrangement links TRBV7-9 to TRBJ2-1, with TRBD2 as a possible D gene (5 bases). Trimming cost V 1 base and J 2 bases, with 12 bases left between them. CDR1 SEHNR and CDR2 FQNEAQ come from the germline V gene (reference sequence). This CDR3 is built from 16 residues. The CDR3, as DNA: TGTGCCAGCAGCTTAGGGGCTAGCAACCCCTACAATGAGCAGTTCTTC. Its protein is CASSLGASNPYNEQFF. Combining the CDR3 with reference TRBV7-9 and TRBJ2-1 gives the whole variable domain DTGVSQNPRHKITKRGQNVTFRCDPISEHNRLYWYRQTLGQGPEFLTYFQNEAQLEKSRLLSDRFSAERPKGSFSTLEIQRTEQGDSAMYLCASSLGASNPYNEQFFGPGTRLTVL.

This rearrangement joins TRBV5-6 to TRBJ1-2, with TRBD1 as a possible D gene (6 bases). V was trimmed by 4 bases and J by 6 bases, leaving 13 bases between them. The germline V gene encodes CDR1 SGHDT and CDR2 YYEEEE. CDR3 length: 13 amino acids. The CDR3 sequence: CASSADSGHGYTF. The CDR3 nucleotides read TGTGCCAGCAGCGCGGACAGCGGACATGGCTACACCTTC.

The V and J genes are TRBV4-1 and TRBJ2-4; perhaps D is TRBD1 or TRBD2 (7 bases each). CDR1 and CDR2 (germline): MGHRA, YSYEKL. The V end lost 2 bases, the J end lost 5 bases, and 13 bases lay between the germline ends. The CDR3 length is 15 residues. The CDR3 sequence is CASSQFPGGENIQYF. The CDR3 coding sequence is TGCGCCAGCAGCCAATTTCCAGGGGGGGAAAACATTCAGTACTTC.

The CDR3 DNA reads as TGCGCCAGCAGCCTCTCGACAGGTGTGGCCTACGAGCAGTACTTC. Its translation is CASSLSTGVAYEQYF. The chain links TRBV4-3 to TRBJ2-7; perhaps TRBD1 as D (6 bases). The germline V gene encodes CDR1 LGHNA and CDR2 YSLEER. V shed 4 bases and J shed 2 bases, with 15 bases lying between them. The CDR3 runs 15 residues.

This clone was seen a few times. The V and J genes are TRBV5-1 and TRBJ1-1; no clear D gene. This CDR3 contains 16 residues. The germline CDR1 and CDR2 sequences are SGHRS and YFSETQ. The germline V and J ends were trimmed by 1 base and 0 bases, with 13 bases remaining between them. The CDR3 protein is CASSLPAASMNTEAFF. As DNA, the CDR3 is TGCGCCAGCAGCTTGCCGGCAGCCTCCATGAACACTGAAGCTTTCTTT.